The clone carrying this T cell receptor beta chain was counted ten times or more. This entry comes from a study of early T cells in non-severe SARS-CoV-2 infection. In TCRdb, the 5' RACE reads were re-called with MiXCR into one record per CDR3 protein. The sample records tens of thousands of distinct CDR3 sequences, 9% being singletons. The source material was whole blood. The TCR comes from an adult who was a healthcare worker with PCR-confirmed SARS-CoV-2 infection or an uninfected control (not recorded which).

Here the CDR3 reads CSVEDNLAKNIQYF. The CDR3 DNA follows: TGCAGCGTGGAGGACAACCTAGCCAAAAACATTCAGTACTTC. The V gene is TRBV29-1, the J gene TRBJ2-4; D assignment may be TRBD1 or TRBD2 (5 bases each). Trimming took 6 bases from V and 0 from J, leaving 12 bases between them. CDR1 and CDR2 from the germline V gene are SQVTM and ANQGSEA. The CDR3 extends over 14 amino acids.